These 10 T cell receptor beta chains share one sample of origin, sequenced in a study of CD8 T cells in Susac syndrome. RNA totalling about 0.5 to 1 ug underwent reverse transcription with random hexamers. TCRdb ran MiXCR on the immunoSEQ multiplex PCR reads and lists one entry per CDR3 protein. The sample has about 200,000 distinct CDR3 sequences; about 95% are singletons. The sequenced material came from CD4+ T cells from PBMCs. These receptors originate from a human donor with multiple sclerosis.

This sequence joins TRBV12-3 or TRBV12-4 and TRBJ1-5; D not resolved. V was cut by 5 bases and J by 9 bases, with 11 bases left in between. The CDR3 is made up of 12 amino acids. CDR3 nucleotides: TGTGCCAGCAGTCTCAACCCGGGGCCCCAGCATTTT. It translates to CASSLNPGPQHF.

The chain links TRBV20-1 to TRBJ1-2; D is ambiguous. Germline V gene sequence: CDR1 DFQATT, CDR2 SNEGSKA (reference sequence). The CDR3 is made up of 16 amino acids. Trimming took off 0 bases at V and 5 bases at J, with 19 bases between the two ends. The CDR3 here is CSARDLQAISRYGYTF. The CDR3 bases are TGCAGTGCTAGAGATTTGCAGGCCATTAGTCGATATGGCTACACCTTC.

This sequence joins TRBV20-1 and TRBJ2-5, with no clear D. The CDR3 extends over 12 amino acids. V was clipped by 6 bases and J by 1 base, with 9 bases between them. From germline, CDR1 is DFQATT and CDR2 SNEGSKA (reference sequence). CDR3 DNA sequence: TGCAGTGCGGCCTATCCCCAAGAGACCCAGTACTTC. Its protein is CSAAYPQETQYF.

This chain joins TRBV7-9 and TRBJ2-1; D remains unclear. This CDR3 has 11 residues. The germline V and J ends were trimmed by 8 bases and 7 bases, with 9 bases remaining between them. CDR1 is SEHNR and CDR2 is FQNEAQ in the germline V gene (reference sequence). CDR3 sequence reads: CASARENEQFF. Here the CDR3 DNA reads TGTGCCAGCGCCCGAGAGAATGAGCAGTTCTTC.

The chain employs TRBV10-3 and TRBJ1-2; TRBD1 matches 7 bases. CDR3 length: 13 amino acids. V lost 10 bases, J lost 3 bases, and 8 bases stayed unmatched. Germline V gene sequence: CDR1 ENHRY, CDR2 SYGVKD. The CDR3 nucleotides read TGTGCCACCACAGGGGCGAGGGACTATGGCTACACCTTC. Its protein is CATTGARDYGYTF.

The CDR3 DNA reads TGCAGTGCCCAACCGGCGGTGAAAAGCAATCAGCCCCAGCATTTT. Amino acid sequence: CSAQPAVKSNQPQHF. V and J are TRBV20-1 and TRBJ1-5; no definite D call. Trimming removed 6 bases at V and 1 base at J, with 16 bases between. CDR1 and CDR2 from the germline V gene are DFQATT and SNEGSKA (reference sequence). There are 15 residues in the CDR3.

The chain couples TRBV20-1 to TRBJ1-1, with TRBD1 matching 7 bases. J was trimmed by 1 base and V by 1 base; bases with no gene match: 6. CDR1 is DFQATT and CDR2 is SNEGSKA in the germline V gene (reference sequence). CDR3 length equals 15 residues. CDR3 protein: CSARGGTAWNTEAFF. DNA of the CDR3: TGCAGTGCTAGAGGCGGGACAGCATGGAACACTGAAGCTTTCTTT.

CDR3 loop: CASSFLAGDTQYF. The CDR3 bases are TGTGCCAGCAGTTTCCTAGCTGGAGATACGCAGTATTTT. V usage is TRBV27 and J usage is TRBJ2-3; D is perhaps TRBD2 (5 bases). This CDR3 contains 13 residues. V was pared by 3 bases and J by 5 bases, with 9 bases between. Looked up from germline, CDR1 is MNHEY and CDR2 is SMNVEV (reference sequence).

This chain uses TRBV12-3 or TRBV12-4 with TRBJ2-7, with 8 bases fitting TRBD1. This CDR3 has 14 residues. The trim removed 5 bases at V and 4 bases at J, leaving 7 bases unmatched. The DNA for the CDR3 is TGTGCCAGCAGTGGACAGGGAAGGCGGTACGAGCAGTACTTC. Its translation is CASSGQGRRYEQYF.

The chain is built from TRBV29-1 and TRBJ2-1; maybe TRBD1 (6 bases). Deletions cut 5 bases from V and 6 bases from J, with 17 bases between. The CDR3 has 14 amino acids. Germline assignment: CDR1 SQVTM and CDR2 ANQGSEA. The CDR3 sequence is CSVLGDRLSNEQFF. The CDR3 DNA sequence: TGCAGCGTTTTAGGAGACAGGCTCTCCAATGAGCAGTTCTTC.